Listed below are T cell receptor beta chains from one sample, sequenced in a study of T cell repertoires in aging, cancer and after chemotherapy. TCRdb reprocessed the multiplex PCR reads via MiXCR and lists one record per CDR3 protein. The sample has roughly 2,300 distinct CDR3 sequences; roughly 25% are singletons. Sequencing used blood. Receptors were obtained from a human donor with a solid tumor. Both conserved end residues are part of each CDR3. Each record gives: CDR3 DNA, CDR3 protein, J gene, D gene, clone size, V gene. A D gene is named only where the DNA matches it firmly. Size values are once, few and many counts, or a class for expanded clones, and some rows have none.

CDR3 DNA: TGTGCCTGGAGTGTTCTACAGGGAAAAAAGGGGACCTACAATGAGCAGTTCTTC
CDR3 protein: CAWSVLQGKKGTYNEQFF
J gene: TRBJ2-1
D gene: -
clone size: medium-sized
V gene: TRBV30

CDR3 DNA: TGTGCCAGCAGCTTAGACCGGGGGCCGTCCTACGAGCAGTACTTC
CDR3 protein: CASSLDRGPSYEQYF
J gene: TRBJ2-7
D gene: -
clone size: -
V gene: TRBV5-4

CDR3 DNA: TGCAGTGCTAGTCCTGGGAGTGGGGGAAACCAGCCCCAGCATTTT
CDR3 protein: CSASPGSGGNQPQHF
J gene: TRBJ1-5
D gene: -
clone size: medium-sized
V gene: TRBV20-1

CDR3 DNA: TGTGCCAGCAGTGTGGGACAGGGGGCGAATACGCAGTATTTT
CDR3 protein: CASSVGQGANTQYF
J gene: TRBJ2-3
D gene: TRBD1
clone size: -
V gene: TRBV6-4

CDR3 DNA: TGTGCCAGCAGCCCCGTCCAGGAAGCTCCCGGGGAGCTGTTTTTT
CDR3 protein: CASSPVQEAPGELFF
J gene: TRBJ2-2
D gene: -
clone size: medium-sized
V gene: TRBV5-6

CDR3 DNA: TGTGCCAGCAGAATCGCCGGGACCGGTGCATCTGGAAACACCATATATTTT
CDR3 protein: CASRIAGTGASGNTIYF
J gene: TRBJ1-3
D gene: -
clone size: -
V gene: TRBV7-9

CDR3 DNA: TGTGCCAGCAGTGTTGCTGGGACAGGGTTAAGTTCACCCCTCCACTTT
CDR3 protein: CASSVAGTGLSSPLHF
J gene: TRBJ1-6
D gene: TRBD1
clone size: medium-sized
V gene: TRBV6-5

CDR3 DNA: TGTGCCAGCAGTTTATCTGGGTCCGGGGCCAACGTCCTGACTTTC
CDR3 protein: CASSLSGSGANVLTF
J gene: TRBJ2-6
D gene: -
clone size: medium-sized
V gene: TRBV12-3/TRBV12-4

CDR3 DNA: TGTGCCAGCAGCACAAAGACAGGGGCTAATTCACCCCTCCACTTT
CDR3 protein: CASSTKTGANSPLHF
J gene: TRBJ1-6
D gene: TRBD1
clone size: -
V gene: TRBV11-3

CDR3 DNA: TGTGCCAGTAGCCGGGACCCCGGGACTAGCGGGAGATTAGAGACCCAGTACTTC
CDR3 protein: CASSRDPGTSGRLETQYF
J gene: TRBJ2-5
D gene: TRBD2
clone size: -
V gene: TRBV19

CDR3 DNA: TGTGCCAGCAGTTTTTTTGGAACAGGGGGATTAGGAAAACTGTTTTTT
CDR3 protein: CASSFFGTGGLGKLFF
J gene: TRBJ1-4
D gene: TRBD1
clone size: -
V gene: TRBV12-3/TRBV12-4

CDR3 DNA: TGTGCCAGCACGTTTTCCCACGGACAGGGGGGAGGACATGGCTACACCTTC
CDR3 protein: CASTFSHGQGGGHGYTF
J gene: TRBJ1-2
D gene: TRBD1
clone size: few
V gene: TRBV7-2

CDR3 DNA: TGCGCCAGCGGCACAGGGGCCGGCGGAGGGGCCAACGTCCTGACTTTC
CDR3 protein: CASGTGAGGGANVLTF
J gene: TRBJ2-6
D gene: TRBD1
clone size: medium-sized
V gene: TRBV5-1

CDR3 DNA: TGTGCCAGTAGTATAAAGACTAGCGGGAGGGCCCCAGATACGCAGTATTTT
CDR3 protein: CASSIKTSGRAPDTQYF
J gene: TRBJ2-3
D gene: TRBD2
clone size: -
V gene: TRBV19

CDR3 DNA: TGTGCCAGCAGTCCCACTAGCGGGAGGGCCCATGAGCAGTTCTTC
CDR3 protein: CASSPTSGRAHEQFF
J gene: TRBJ2-1
D gene: TRBD2
clone size: -
V gene: TRBV7-3

CDR3 DNA: TGTGCCAGCAGTCCGGCGACTAGCGGGTCTGTCAATGAGCAGTTCTTC
CDR3 protein: CASSPATSGSVNEQFF
J gene: TRBJ2-1
D gene: TRBD2
clone size: medium-sized
V gene: TRBV6-5

CDR3 DNA: TGTGCCACCAGTGGACATAGCAATCAGCCCCAGCATTTT
CDR3 protein: CATSGHSNQPQHF
J gene: TRBJ1-5
D gene: -
clone size: medium-sized
V gene: TRBV24-1

CDR3 DNA: TGTGCCAGCAGTCACAACAGGGTAGAGCAGTTCTTC
CDR3 protein: CASSHNRVEQFF
J gene: TRBJ2-1
D gene: -
clone size: medium-sized
V gene: TRBV6-2/TRBV6-3

CDR3 DNA: TGTGCCAGCAGTCCAGACGGGACTAGCGGGAGAAGCGATGAGCAGTTCTTC
CDR3 protein: CASSPDGTSGRSDEQFF
J gene: TRBJ2-1
D gene: TRBD2
clone size: medium-sized
V gene: TRBV12-3/TRBV12-4

CDR3 DNA: TGTGCCAGCAGCCCTTTTCTGGGACAGAAAAACACTGAAGCTTTCTTT
CDR3 protein: CASSPFLGQKNTEAFF
J gene: TRBJ1-1
D gene: TRBD1
clone size: large
V gene: TRBV11-1

CDR3 DNA: TGCGCCAGCAGCTTGTTTGGGACCCGGGGGAATGAAAAACTGTTTTTT
CDR3 protein: CASSLFGTRGNEKLFF
J gene: TRBJ1-4
D gene: -
clone size: few
V gene: TRBV5-1

CDR3 DNA: TGTGCCAGCAGCGGGACGACAGGCTCCTACGAGCAGTACTTC
CDR3 protein: CASSGTTGSYEQYF
J gene: TRBJ2-7
D gene: -
clone size: -
V gene: TRBV14

CDR3 DNA: TGTGCCACCAGCAGCGGGAGCGACACAGATACGCAGTATTTT
CDR3 protein: CATSSGSDTDTQYF
J gene: TRBJ2-3
D gene: -
clone size: large
V gene: TRBV15

CDR3 DNA: TGTGCCAGCAGTGCATTGGGGACACTGAGCAATGAGCAGTTCTTC
CDR3 protein: CASSALGTLSNEQFF
J gene: TRBJ2-1
D gene: -
clone size: -
V gene: TRBV6-4

CDR3 DNA: TGTGCCAGCAGCGGGAGCAGGGAGACCCAGTACTTC
CDR3 protein: CASSGSRETQYF
J gene: TRBJ2-5
D gene: -
clone size: few
V gene: TRBV14

CDR3 DNA: TGTGCCAGCAGCTTGAGTTCTGGGGTGTCGGAGACCCAGTTCTTC
CDR3 protein: CASSLSSGVSETQFF
J gene: TRBJ2-1
D gene: -
clone size: -
V gene: TRBV5-6

CDR3 DNA: TGTGCCAGCAGTAGACCGACAGGGACTTCCTACGAGCAGTACTTC
CDR3 protein: CASSRPTGTSYEQYF
J gene: TRBJ2-7
D gene: -
clone size: medium-sized
V gene: TRBV6-1

CDR3 DNA: TGTGCCAGCTCATCAGGGGAGTTCGCGCAGTATTTT
CDR3 protein: CASSSGEFAQYF
J gene: TRBJ2-3
D gene: -
clone size: medium-sized
V gene: TRBV18

CDR3 DNA: TGTGCCAGCAGCTTAACGGACAGTGCGTGGGACGGCTACACCTTC
CDR3 protein: CASSLTDSAWDGYTF
J gene: TRBJ1-2
D gene: -
clone size: -
V gene: TRBV7-3

CDR3 DNA: TGTGCCAGCAGAGGATCCGGGTCCCGCTATGGCTACACCTTC
CDR3 protein: CASRGSGSRYGYTF
J gene: TRBJ1-2
D gene: -
clone size: medium-sized
V gene: TRBV6-4

CDR3 DNA: TGCGCCAGCGGCCGCGCGGGGGAGGGCACTGAAGCTTTCTTT
CDR3 protein: CASGRAGEGTEAFF
J gene: TRBJ1-1
D gene: -
clone size: few
V gene: TRBV5-1

CDR3 DNA: TGCGCCAGCAGTAACTTTGACTACGACACAGATACGCAGTATTTT
CDR3 protein: CASSNFDYDTDTQYF
J gene: TRBJ2-3
D gene: -
clone size: few
V gene: TRBV10-2

CDR3 DNA: TGCAGTGCTAATCAACCGGGACAGGCTCTCAATGAGCAGTTCTTC
CDR3 protein: CSANQPGQALNEQFF
J gene: TRBJ2-1
D gene: TRBD1
clone size: medium-sized
V gene: TRBV20-1

CDR3 DNA: TGCAGTGCTAGCGGCTCCTACAATGAGCAGTTCTTC
CDR3 protein: CSASGSYNEQFF
J gene: TRBJ2-1
D gene: -
clone size: few
V gene: TRBV20-1

CDR3 DNA: TGCGCCAGCAGCCACCTATCTGGGGCCAACGTCCTGACTTTC
CDR3 protein: CASSHLSGANVLTF
J gene: TRBJ2-6
D gene: -
clone size: medium-sized
V gene: TRBV4-3

CDR3 DNA: TGTGCCAGCAGCTTCCCGGGACTAGAGGGCACCGGGGAGCTGTTTTTT
CDR3 protein: CASSFPGLEGTGELFF
J gene: TRBJ2-2
D gene: TRBD2
clone size: -
V gene: TRBV5-6